The next 24 T cell receptor beta chains were all read from a single sample in a study of blood T cell repertoires in COVID-19. TCRdb's table, derived via immunoSEQ multiplex PCR, lists solely in-frame clones and lacks some. The data contain about 280,000 clones, approximately 78% of them seen just once; the ten biggest clones take up about 5%. What was sequenced was PBMCs or T cells enriched from blood (not recorded which). The receptor set was obtained from a man aged 35-49 years who had been exposed to COVID-19.

This sequence joins TRBV2 and TRBJ2-7, with 9 bases identical to TRBD2. CDR1 is SNHLY, CDR2 FYNNEI, per germline. Trimming removed 6 bases from V and 0 bases from J; junction bases left unmatched: 3. CDR3 length: 14 residues. CDR3 bases: TGTGCCAGCAGGGTTAGCGGGGGCTCCTACGAGCAGTACTTC. It is translated as CASRVSGGSYEQYF.

This clone was found once. The rearrangement links TRBV18 to TRBJ2-1; 7 nucleotides agree with TRBD2. CDR1 is KGHSH and CDR2 is LQKENI in the germline V gene. The CDR3 is 16 residues long. V gave up 0 bases and J gave up 9 bases; unmatched junction bases: 11. The CDR3 is CASSPPNGLVLGEQFF. CDR3 nucleotide sequence: TGTGCCAGCTCACCACCTAACGGACTAGTTTTGGGTGAGCAGTTCTTC.

This sequence joins TRBV7-9 and TRBJ1-4; D not certain. CDR3 size: 14 residues. Germline-derived CDR1 and CDR2 are SEHNR and FQNEAQ (reference sequence). V was trimmed by 2 bases and J by 4 bases, leaving 8 bases between them. CDR3 region: CASSLFQDNEKLFF. CDR3 bases: TGTGCCAGCAGCTTATTCCAGGATAATGAAAAACTGTTTTTT.

The rearrangement joins TRBV27 to TRBJ1-1; D unresolved. The V gene's germline CDR1 is MNHEY and CDR2 SMNVEV (reference sequence). V lost 8 bases to trimming and J lost 0 bases, with 13 bases between them. The CDR3 is 14 amino acids. As DNA, the CDR3 is TGTGCCAGCCGAAACGCGGCATTGAACACTGAAGCTTTCTTT. It translates to CASRNAALNTEAFF.

This chain links TRBV10-2 with TRBJ2-7; 8 nucleotides match TRBD1. The germline CDR1 and CDR2 sequences are WSHSY and SAAADI. The CDR3 extends over 13 amino acids. Trimming at V came to 6 bases and at J to 2 bases, leaving 3 bases not matched to a gene. The CDR3 nucleotides are TGCGCCAGCAGGGCGACAGGGGCCTACGAGCAGTACTTC. Encoded protein: CASRATGAYEQYF.

The chain has TRBV18 and TRBJ2-3, with unresolved D. The CDR3 has 15 amino acids. Germline CDR1 is KGHSH and CDR2 is LQKENI. V lost 2 bases to trimming and J lost 0 bases, with 9 bases between them. The CDR3 region is CASSPIAESTDTQYF. In nucleotides, the CDR3 is TGTGCCAGCTCACCAATTGCGGAGAGCACAGATACGCAGTATTTT.

This clone was detected a few times. The chain has TRBV6-1 and TRBJ1-1; D might be TRBD1 (5 bases). The V end lost 2 bases, the J end lost 4 bases, and 14 bases lay between the germline ends. Per the germline V gene, CDR1 is MNHNS and CDR2 is SASEGT. CDR3 length equals 15 residues. For the CDR3, the DNA is TGTGCCAGCAGTGAACTGACTACGGGGGGCACTGAAGCTTTCTTT. Protein sequence: CASSELTTGGTEAFF.

V usage is TRBV19 and J usage is TRBJ1-5; 7 bases line up with TRBD1. CDR1 is LNHDA and CDR2 is SQIVND in the germline V gene (reference sequence). This CDR3 has 16 residues. Trimming at V came to 7 bases and at J to 5 bases, leaving 14 bases not matched to a gene. Written as DNA, the CDR3 is TGTGCCAGTATTTCGGGAGAAGGCAGGGGGGATCAGCCCCAGCATTTT. It codes for CASISGEGRGDQPQHF.

V usage is TRBV29-1 and J usage is TRBJ2-1; 11 bases match TRBD2. Germline CDR1 reads SQVTM; CDR2 reads ANQGSEA. V lost 7 bases and J lost 8; bases outside the gene matches: 10. The CDR3 spans 14 residues. Here the CDR3 reads CSGQGLAVKDEQFF. The CDR3, as DNA: TGCAGCGGCCAGGGACTAGCGGTGAAAGATGAGCAGTTCTTC.

The gene calls are TRBV5-1 and TRBJ2-1; D is perhaps TRBD1 (6 bases). CDR3 length: 14 residues. V lost 4 bases and J 4 bases, leaving 12 bases between the germline ends. Germline CDR1 and CDR2: SGHRS and YFSETQ. The CDR3 DNA reads TGCGCCAGCAGCCGGGACATCCAATACAATGAGCAGTTCTTC. Its translation: CASSRDIQYNEQFF.

V gene TRBV29-1 combines with J gene TRBJ1-2; 10 bases map to TRBD1. V shed 3 bases, J shed 4 bases, and the junction held 5 bases outside the gene matches. The CDR3 consists of 14 residues. Germline V gives CDR1 SQVTM, CDR2 ANQGSEA. The CDR3 sequence is CSVEGTGEFYGYTF. DNA of the CDR3: TGCAGCGTTGAGGGGACAGGGGAATTCTATGGCTACACCTTC.

This rearrangement joins TRBV7-2 to TRBJ1-5, with TRBD1 matching 7 bases. The germline CDR1 and CDR2 sequences are SGHTA and FQGNSA. The V and J ends lost 5 bases and 7 bases, in that order; junction bases with no gene match: 5. The CDR3 runs 13 residues. The CDR3 DNA reads as TGTGCCAGCAGCATAAGGGACAGCCAGCCCCAGCATTTT. Amino acids: CASSIRDSQPQHF. Based on the CDR3 plus reference TRBV7-2 and TRBJ1-5, the full variable domain is GAGVSQSPSNKVTEKGKDVELRCDPISGHTALYWYRQSLGQGLEFLIYFQGNSAPDKSGLPSDRFSAERTGGSVSTLTIQRTQQEDSAVYLCASSIRDSQPQHFGDGTRLSIL.

This clone showed up just once. This rearrangement joins TRBV4-2 to TRBJ2-7; 13 bases are a match to TRBD2. Germline-derived CDR1 and CDR2 are LGHNA and YNFKEQ. CDR3 length equals 16 residues. The junction had 3 bases not matched to a gene; V was cut back by 4 bases and J by 0 bases. CDR3 in amino acids: CASSPGLAGPSYEQYF. CDR3 nucleotide sequence: TGTGCCAGCAGCCCGGGACTAGCGGGGCCCTCCTACGAGCAGTACTTC.

The chain uses TRBV5-1 and TRBJ2-5; the match to TRBD1 covers 7 bases. The germline V gene has CDR1 SGHRS and CDR2 YFSETQ. The V gene end was trimmed by 4 bases and the J gene end by 3 bases; junction bases not matched to a gene: 6. CDR3 length: 14 residues. CDR3 sequence: CASSTGTAKETQYF. DNA of the CDR3: TGCGCCAGCAGCACCGGGACAGCAAAAGAGACCCAGTACTTC.

The chain combines TRBV27 with TRBJ2-5; the D gene is possibly TRBD1 (5 bases). CDR1 and CDR2 (germline): MNHEY, SMNVEV (reference sequence). V shed 8 bases and J shed 6 bases, with 19 bases lying between them. This CDR3 spans 14 amino acids. The CDR3 loop reads CASGLSGFVKTQYF. The DNA for the CDR3 is TGTGCCAGCGGGCTTTCAGGGTTCGTAAAGACCCAGTACTTC.

This chain joins TRBV5-1 and TRBJ1-1; D ambiguous. Trimming pared 2 bases from V and 1 base from J, leaving 9 bases between. This CDR3 is 14 amino acids long. CDR1 SGHRS and CDR2 YFSETQ come from the germline V gene. This chain's CDR3 is CASSFSPENTEAFF. CDR3 nucleotide sequence: TGCGCCAGCAGCTTTTCCCCAGAGAACACTGAAGCTTTCTTT.

This sequence joins TRBV3-1 (or the pseudogene TRBV3-2) and TRBJ2-5, with D possibly matching TRBD2 (5 bases). This CDR3 has 15 residues. The V and J ends lost 1 base and 2 bases respectively, with 11 bases between them. Germline V gene data show CDR1 as LGHDT and CDR2 as YNNKEL (reference sequence). CDR3 region: CASSQGLAGQETQYF. The CDR3 DNA follows: TGTGCCAGCAGCCAAGGCCTAGCTGGGCAAGAGACCCAGTACTTC.

This rearrangement joins TRBV28 to TRBJ2-1, with 8 nucleotides matching TRBD2. Germline CDR1 reads MDHEN; CDR2 reads SYDVKM. The V and J ends lost 4 bases and 3 bases, in that order; junction bases with no gene match: 11. This CDR3 region has 17 residues. DNA of the CDR3: TGTGCCAGCAGTTGGCGCGGGTCCGGGGGGGGCTACAATGAGCAGTTCTTC. It encodes CASSWRGSGGGYNEQFF.

This clone was found once. The rearrangement uses TRBV5-1 and TRBJ2-1; 8 nucleotides match TRBD1. Germline CDR1 SGHRS, CDR2 YFSETQ. The CDR3 loop spans 14 amino acids. The trim removed 0 bases at V and 7 bases at J, leaving 3 bases unmatched. CDR3 DNA sequence: TGCGCCAGCAGCTTGGGGACAGGGTCAAATGAGCAGTTCTTC. Translation: CASSLGTGSNEQFF.

The rearrangement uses TRBV4-2 and TRBJ2-1; the match to TRBD2 covers 8 bases. The CDR3 is 15 amino acids. Germline CDR1 is LGHNA and CDR2 is YNFKEQ. The junction had 7 bases not matched to a gene; V was cut back by 0 bases and J by 9 bases. CDR3 bases: TGTGCCAGCAGCCAAGATCTGGCGGGAGGCGGTGAGCAGTTCTTC. Its protein is CASSQDLAGGGEQFF.

The chain carries TRBV9 and TRBJ2-1; tentatively, D is TRBD2 (5 bases). CDR1 SGDLS and CDR2 YYNGEE come from the germline V gene. The CDR3 runs 14 residues. V was shortened by 0 bases and J by 8 bases, with 12 bases between the two germline ends. In nucleotides, the CDR3 is TGTGCCAGCAGCGTAGTAGAGAGGGATTATGAGCAGTTCTTC. Amino acids: CASSVVERDYEQFF.

This chain joins TRBV6-5 and TRBJ2-3; a possible D gene is TRBD2 (5 bases). Germline-derived CDR1 and CDR2 are MNHEY and SVGAGI. The V end lost 7 bases, the J end lost 1 base, and 12 bases lay between the germline ends. This CDR3 spans 14 amino acids. The CDR3 DNA is TGTGCCAGCAAGTGGCGGGCGCGCACAGATACGCAGTATTTT. It translates to CASKWRARTDTQYF.

The rearrangement joins TRBV10-1 to TRBJ2-1, with 8 bases that match TRBD1. Germline V gene lookup returns CDR1 WNHNN and CDR2 SYGVQD (reference sequence). Trimming removed 3 bases from V and 12 bases from J; junction bases left unmatched: 10. The CDR3 runs to 14 residues. CDR3 in DNA: TGCGCCAGCAGTGAACAATCGGACAGGGTGGCGCAGTTCTTC. Encoded protein: CASSEQSDRVAQFF.

The genes are TRBV2 and TRBJ2-1, with TRBD2 matching over 13 bases. V shed 7 bases, J shed 7 bases, and the junction held 4 bases outside the gene matches. Germline V gene data show CDR1 as SNHLY and CDR2 as FYNNEI. There are 14 residues in the CDR3. The CDR3 DNA reads as TGTGCCAGCATGGGACTAGCGGGATCTAATGAGCAGTTCTTC. Amino acids: CASMGLAGSNEQFF.